This T cell receptor (beta chain) came from a study of molecular identifiers for immune sequencing clone quantification (dated by TCRdb to the late 2010s). Turning to the overall study: For a replicate experiment, the RNA from either approximately 20,000 or 100,000 naive CD8 T cells was divided into five aliquots, and four of those aliquots went on to sequencing. CD8 T cells were used in a methods study to benchmark molecular-identifier clustering-based TCR repertoire sequencing (MIDCIRS) and TCR RNA copy counting.

The library came from PCR. Sequencing relied on an Illumina HiSeq 4000. Preparation of bulk TCR libraries followed a previously described approach, with the TCR primers listed in Table S5. Purification of total RNA was performed with the Qiagen AllPrep DNA/RNA kit. Before analysis, reads from multiple sequencing runs of one library were combined. Under the source paper's analysis protocol: Only reads with exact TCR constant sequence were kept, trimmed to 150 nt, and grouped by their 12-nt molecular barcodes. Reads within each barcode group were sub-clustered using a 15% Levenshtein threshold, and quality-weighted consensus sequences were constructed for each RNA molecule. Non-functional sequences were excluded, and lower-count sequences lying one edit away from another sequence were also excluded. On the basis of fitting two negative binomial distributions, barcode sub-clusters with fewer than 20% of the maximum read count were discarded. TCRdb reprocessed the public reads (quality trimming at Q25 with fastp, clone calling with MiXCR) and kept in-frame beta chains. Records with the same CDR3 protein are collapsed into one entry carrying the most frequent genes and DNA. The V and J calls and clone size come from TCRdb's table, not from the authors' own analysis. The sample table contains about 640,000 distinct CDR3 sequences; only one count was recorded for 15% to 20% of them. The top ten constitute about 0.9% of the sample.

Naive CD8 T cell libraries were made from approximately 22,000 to 940,000 sorted cells using 10%, 30% or 50% of purified RNA. On a BD FACSAria II, naive CD8 T cells were FACS-sorted as CD8+CD4-CCR7+CD45RA+ and collected into RLT Plus buffer. Detection sensitivity was tested by spiking Jurkat RNA equal to some 10 TCR copies' worth into samples containing roughly 18,000-1,000,000 naive CD8 T cells. Enrichment of CD8 T cells was done with RosetteSep CD8+ T Cell Enrichment Cocktail plus Ficoll-Paque, and ACK red cell lysis came afterward. Paper-wide results and their limitations: The naive libraries included spiked-in Jurkat TCR RNA (around 10 copies' worth), and this RNA is not part of the donor repertoire. The sizes of highly expanded clones could end up underestimated when identical TCR molecules share a barcode. Modeling estimated 3 to 3.5 recovered TCR RNA copies per cell, compared with about ten by digital PCR, which implies roughly 30% capture efficiency. Spiked-in Jurkat TCR RNA equal to a single cell's worth was reported to be detectable even within one million naive CD8 T cells. In CMV-specific effector cells, over 99% of molecules were held by clones above 20 RNA copies, whereas under 1% of molecules were held by such clones in naive cells. When barcode sub-clustering was omitted, TCR diversity was inflated by chimeric consensus sequences, with chimeras reaching as high as 47%.

This clonotype was detected ten times or more. Its antigen is currently not known. No qualities accompany the bases; no much larger clone lies one base away. Via the germline V gene, CDR1 is SGHVS and CDR2 FNYEAQ. The CDR3 contains 17 residues, cysteine and phenylalanine counted. Only CDR3 DNA is held: 51 bases, read in frame from base 1. Trimmed from V: 3 bases; trimmed from J: 2 bases; junction bases lacking a gene match: 10. Sequencing was carried out using naive CD8+ T cells from blood, with Jurkat cell RNA spiked in. Sample cell subset or site, as interpreted from the label and publication: FACS-sorted CD8+CD4-CCR7+CD45RA+ naive T cells. The origin of this receptor is a human donor in good health. Some libraries in this study had Jurkat cell RNA spiked in. Here the chain combines TRBV7-6 and TRBJ2-7; 10 central nucleotides agree with TRBD1. CDR3 region: CASSFNIPGQGPYEQYF. The nucleotide sequence is given as TGTGCCAGCAGCTTTAACATACCGGGACAGGGGCCCTACGAGCAGTACTTC.